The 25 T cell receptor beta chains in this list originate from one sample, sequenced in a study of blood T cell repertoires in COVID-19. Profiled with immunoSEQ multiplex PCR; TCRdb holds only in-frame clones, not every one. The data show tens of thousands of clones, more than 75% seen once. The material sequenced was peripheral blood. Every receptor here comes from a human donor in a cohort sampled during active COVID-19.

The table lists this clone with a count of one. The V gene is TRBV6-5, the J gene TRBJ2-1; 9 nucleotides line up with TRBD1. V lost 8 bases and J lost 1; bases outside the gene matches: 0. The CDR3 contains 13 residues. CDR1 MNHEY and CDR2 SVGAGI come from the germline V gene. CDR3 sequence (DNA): TGTGCCAGCGGACAGGGGTCCTACAATGAGCAGTTCTTC. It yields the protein CASGQGSYNEQFF.

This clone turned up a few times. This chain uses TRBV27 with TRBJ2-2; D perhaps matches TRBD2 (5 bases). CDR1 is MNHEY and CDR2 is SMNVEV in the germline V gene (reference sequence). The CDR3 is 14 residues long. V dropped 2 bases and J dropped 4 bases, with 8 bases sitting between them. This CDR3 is CASSLIASTGELFF. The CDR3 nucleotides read TGTGCCAGCAGTTTAATAGCGAGCACCGGGGAGCTGTTTTTT.

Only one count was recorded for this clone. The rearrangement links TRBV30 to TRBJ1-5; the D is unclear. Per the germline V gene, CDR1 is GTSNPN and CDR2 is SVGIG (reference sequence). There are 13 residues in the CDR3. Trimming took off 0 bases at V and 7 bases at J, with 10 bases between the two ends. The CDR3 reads CAWSVEGNQPQHF. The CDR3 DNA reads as TGTGCCTGGAGTGTAGAGGGAAACCAGCCCCAGCATTTT.

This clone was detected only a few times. CDR3 region: CASSQETSVGELFF. CDR3 DNA: TGTGCCAGCAGCCAAGAGACTAGTGTCGGGGAGCTGTTTTTT. This rearrangement joins TRBV4-2 to TRBJ2-2, with a tentative D call TRBD2 (6 bases). The CDR3 covers 14 residues. V dropped 0 bases and J dropped 7 bases, with 9 bases sitting between them. The germline V gene has CDR1 LGHNA and CDR2 YNFKEQ.

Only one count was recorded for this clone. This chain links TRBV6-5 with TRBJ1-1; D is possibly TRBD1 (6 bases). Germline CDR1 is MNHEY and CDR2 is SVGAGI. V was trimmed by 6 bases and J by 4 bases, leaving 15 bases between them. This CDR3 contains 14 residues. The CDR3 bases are TGTGCCAGCAGCTCAACCACCAGGGGCACTGAAGCTTTCTTT. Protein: CASSSTTRGTEAFF.

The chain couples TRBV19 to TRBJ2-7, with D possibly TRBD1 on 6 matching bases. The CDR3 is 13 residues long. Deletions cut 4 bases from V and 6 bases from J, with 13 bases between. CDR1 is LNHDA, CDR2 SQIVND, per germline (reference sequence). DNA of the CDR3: TGTGCCAGTAGTACCACGCCAGGGGCCGAGCAGTACTTC. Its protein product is CASSTTPGAEQYF.

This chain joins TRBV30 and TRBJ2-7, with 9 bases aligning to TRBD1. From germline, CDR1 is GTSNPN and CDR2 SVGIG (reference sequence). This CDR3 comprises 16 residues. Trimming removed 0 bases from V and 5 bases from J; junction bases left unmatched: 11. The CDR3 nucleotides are TGTGCCTGGAGTGTGTTAGAGGGACAGGGTTTCGACGAGCAGTACTTC. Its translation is CAWSVLEGQGFDEQYF.

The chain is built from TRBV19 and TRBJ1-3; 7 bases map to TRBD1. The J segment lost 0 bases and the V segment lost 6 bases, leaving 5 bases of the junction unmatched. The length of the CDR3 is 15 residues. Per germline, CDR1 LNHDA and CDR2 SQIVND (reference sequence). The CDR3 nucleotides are TGTGCCAGTAGGAGGGACAGAAGCTCTGGAAACACCATATATTTT. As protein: CASRRDRSSGNTIYF.

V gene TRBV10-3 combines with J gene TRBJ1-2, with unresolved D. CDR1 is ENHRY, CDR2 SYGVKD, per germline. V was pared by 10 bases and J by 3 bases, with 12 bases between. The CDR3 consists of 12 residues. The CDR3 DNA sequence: TGTGCCACCAGAACAACAGACTATGGCTACACCTTC. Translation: CATRTTDYGYTF.

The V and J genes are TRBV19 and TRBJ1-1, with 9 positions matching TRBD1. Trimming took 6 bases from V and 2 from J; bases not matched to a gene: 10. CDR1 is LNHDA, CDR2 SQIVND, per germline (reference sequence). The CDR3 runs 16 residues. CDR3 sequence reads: CASRKKQGALNTEAFF. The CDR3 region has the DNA TGTGCCAGTAGGAAAAAACAGGGGGCCCTAAACACTGAAGCTTTCTTT.

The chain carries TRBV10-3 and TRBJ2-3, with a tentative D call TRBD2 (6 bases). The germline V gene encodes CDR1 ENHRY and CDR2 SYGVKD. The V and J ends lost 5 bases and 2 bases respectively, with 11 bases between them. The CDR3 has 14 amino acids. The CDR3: CAISPGLSTDTQYF. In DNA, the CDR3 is TGTGCCATCAGTCCCGGACTATCCACAGATACGCAGTATTTT.

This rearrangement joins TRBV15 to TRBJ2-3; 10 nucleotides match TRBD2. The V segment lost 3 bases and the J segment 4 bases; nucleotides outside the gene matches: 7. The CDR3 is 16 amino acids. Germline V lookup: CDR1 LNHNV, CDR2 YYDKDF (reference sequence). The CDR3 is CATSSDLAGVPDTQYF. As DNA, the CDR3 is TGTGCCACCAGCAGCGACCTAGCGGGAGTTCCAGATACGCAGTATTTT.

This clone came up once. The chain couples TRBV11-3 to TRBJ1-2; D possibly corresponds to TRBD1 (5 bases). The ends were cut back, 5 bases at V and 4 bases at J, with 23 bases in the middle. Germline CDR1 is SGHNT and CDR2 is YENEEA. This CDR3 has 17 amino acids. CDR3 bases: TGTGCCAGCAGCCCCAACTTGGCCCAGGGAACAATCTATGGCTACACCTTC. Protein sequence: CASSPNLAQGTIYGYTF. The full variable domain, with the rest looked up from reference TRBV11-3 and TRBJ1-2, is EAGVVQSPRYKIIEKKQPVAFWCNPISGHNTLYWYLQNLGQGPELLIRYENEEAVDDSQLPKDRFSAERLKGVDSTLKIQPAELGDSAVYLCASSPNLAQGTIYGYTFGSGTRLTVV.

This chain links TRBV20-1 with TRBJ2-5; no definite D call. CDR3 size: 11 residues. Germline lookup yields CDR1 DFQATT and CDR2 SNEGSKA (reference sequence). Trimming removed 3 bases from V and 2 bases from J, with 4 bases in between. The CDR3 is CSASRQETQYF. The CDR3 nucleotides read TGCAGTGCTAGCAGACAAGAGACCCAGTACTTC.

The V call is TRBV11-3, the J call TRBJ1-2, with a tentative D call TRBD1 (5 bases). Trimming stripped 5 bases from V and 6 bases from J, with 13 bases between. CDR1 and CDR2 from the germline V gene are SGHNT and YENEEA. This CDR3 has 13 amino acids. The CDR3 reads CASSAQGLDGYTF. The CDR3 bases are TGTGCCAGCAGCGCGCAGGGTCTCGATGGCTACACCTTC. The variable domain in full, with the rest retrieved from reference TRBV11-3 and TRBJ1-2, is EAGVVQSPRYKIIEKKQPVAFWCNPISGHNTLYWYLQNLGQGPELLIRYENEEAVDDSQLPKDRFSAERLKGVDSTLKIQPAELGDSAVYLCASSAQGLDGYTFGSGTRLTVV.

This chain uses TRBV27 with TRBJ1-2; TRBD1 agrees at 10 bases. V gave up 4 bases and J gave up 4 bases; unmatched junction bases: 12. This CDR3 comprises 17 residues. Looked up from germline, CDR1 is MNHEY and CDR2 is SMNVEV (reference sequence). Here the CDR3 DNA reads TGTGCCAGCAGTTCTTATGAGACAGGGGGCGGTAGCTATGGCTACACCTTC. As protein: CASSSYETGGGSYGYTF.

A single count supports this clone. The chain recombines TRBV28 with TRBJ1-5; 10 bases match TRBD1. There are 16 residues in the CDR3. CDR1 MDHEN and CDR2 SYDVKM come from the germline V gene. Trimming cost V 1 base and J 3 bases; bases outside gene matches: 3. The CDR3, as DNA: TGTGCCAGCAGTTTATCCGGGACAGGGGACAATCAGCCCCAGCATTTT. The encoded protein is CASSLSGTGDNQPQHF.

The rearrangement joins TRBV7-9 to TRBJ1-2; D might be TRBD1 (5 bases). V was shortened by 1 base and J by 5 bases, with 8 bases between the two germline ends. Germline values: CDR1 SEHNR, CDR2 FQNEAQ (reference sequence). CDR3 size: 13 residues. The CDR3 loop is CASSLGTLYGYTF. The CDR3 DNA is TGTGCCAGCAGCTTAGGGACACTGTATGGCTACACCTTC.

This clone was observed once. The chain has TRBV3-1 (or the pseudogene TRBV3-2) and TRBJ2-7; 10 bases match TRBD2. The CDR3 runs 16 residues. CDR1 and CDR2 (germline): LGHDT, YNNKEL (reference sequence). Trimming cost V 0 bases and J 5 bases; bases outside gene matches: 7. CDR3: CASSQESSGRTHEQYF. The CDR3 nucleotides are TGTGCCAGCAGCCAAGAATCTAGCGGGAGAACCCACGAGCAGTACTTC.

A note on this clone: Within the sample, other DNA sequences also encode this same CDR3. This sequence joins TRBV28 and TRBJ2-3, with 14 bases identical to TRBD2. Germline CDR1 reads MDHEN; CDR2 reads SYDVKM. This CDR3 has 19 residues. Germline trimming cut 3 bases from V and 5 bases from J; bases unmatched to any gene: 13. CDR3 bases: TGTGCCAGCAGTTTCCGAGGTCTTACGGGACTAGCGGGAGTAGATACGCAGTATTTT. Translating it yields CASSFRGLTGLAGVDTQYF.

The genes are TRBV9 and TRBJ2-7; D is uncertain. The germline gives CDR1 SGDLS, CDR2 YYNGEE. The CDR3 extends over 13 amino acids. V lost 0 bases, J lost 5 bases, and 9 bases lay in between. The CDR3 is CASSVGGYDEQYF. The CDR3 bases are TGTGCCAGCAGCGTAGGAGGATACGACGAGCAGTACTTC.

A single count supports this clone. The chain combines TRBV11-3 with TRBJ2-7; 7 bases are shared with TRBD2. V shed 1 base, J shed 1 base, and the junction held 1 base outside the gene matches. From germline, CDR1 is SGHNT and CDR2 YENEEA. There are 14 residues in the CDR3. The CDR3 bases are TGTGCCAGCAGCTTAGGCGGGAGTTCCTACGAGCAGTACTTC. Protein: CASSLGGSSYEQYF.

This chain's CDR3 is CASSPGTGSTDTQYF. The CDR3 nucleotides read TGTGCCAGCAGCCCCGGGACAGGGAGCACAGATACGCAGTATTTT. The chain recombines TRBV9 with TRBJ2-3; TRBD1 agrees at 9 bases. CDR1 is SGDLS and CDR2 is YYNGEE in the germline V gene. The CDR3 sequence is 15 residues long. The J segment lost 0 bases and the V segment lost 4 bases, leaving 3 bases of the junction unmatched.

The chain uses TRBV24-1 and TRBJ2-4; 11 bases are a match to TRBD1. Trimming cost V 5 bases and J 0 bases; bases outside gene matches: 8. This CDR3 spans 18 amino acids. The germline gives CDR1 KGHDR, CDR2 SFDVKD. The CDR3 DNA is TGTGCCACCAGTGCCGGGACAGGGGGAGAATTAGCCAAAAACATTCAGTACTTC. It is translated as CATSAGTGGELAKNIQYF.

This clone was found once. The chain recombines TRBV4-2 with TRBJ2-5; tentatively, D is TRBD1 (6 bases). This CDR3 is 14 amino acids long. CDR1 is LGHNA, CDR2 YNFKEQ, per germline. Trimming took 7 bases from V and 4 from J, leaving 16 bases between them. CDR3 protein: CASNPTTGPETQYF. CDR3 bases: TGTGCCAGCAACCCAACAACAGGGCCAGAGACCCAGTACTTC.